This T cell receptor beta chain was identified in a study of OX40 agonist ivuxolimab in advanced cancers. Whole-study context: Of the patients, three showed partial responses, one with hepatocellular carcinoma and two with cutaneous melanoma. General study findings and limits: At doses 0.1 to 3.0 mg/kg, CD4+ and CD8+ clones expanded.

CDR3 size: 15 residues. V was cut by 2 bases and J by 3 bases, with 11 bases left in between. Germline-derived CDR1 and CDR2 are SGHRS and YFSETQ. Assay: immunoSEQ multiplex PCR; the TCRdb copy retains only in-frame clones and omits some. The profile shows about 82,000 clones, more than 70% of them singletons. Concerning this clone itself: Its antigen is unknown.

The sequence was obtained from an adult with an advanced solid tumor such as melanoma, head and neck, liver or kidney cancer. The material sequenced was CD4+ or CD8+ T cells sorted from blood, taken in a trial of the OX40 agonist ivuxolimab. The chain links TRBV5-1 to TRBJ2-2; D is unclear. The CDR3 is CASSFGETYTGELFF. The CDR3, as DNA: TGCGCCAGCAGCTTCGGCGAGACTTACACCGGGGAGCTGTTTTTT.